Sequencing of this TCR beta chain was carried out in a study of blood T cells in healthy people across ages (dated by TCRdb to between 2014 and 2017). General notes on the study: In model experiments, template switching captured about one uniquely barcoded TCR beta cDNA molecule for every two T cells. To track age-related changes in TCR beta repertoire diversity, the study relied on deep sequencing normalized with unique cDNA molecular identifiers. Donors were grouped into four age groups: young (average 16 years), middle-aged (about 40), aged (62) and long-lived (about 90). To avoid experimental bias, donors of different ages were distributed randomly across sequencing lanes. Two additional independent replicas of 1 million unique cDNA reads from the same blood draw were analyzed for two donors (one aged 18 to 30 and one aged 80 or older).

The donors were roughly 40 Caucasian individuals from Russia, aged roughly 6 to 90 years, who were systemically healthy. Each donor gave approximately 10 milliliters of peripheral blood, collected into EDTA-treated Vacutainer tubes. Ficoll-Paque density-gradient centrifugation was used to isolate PBMCs, with at least 6.5 million per sample. Trizol reagent was used to extract total RNA from the PBMCs, yielding at least 5 micrograms per sample. Naive CD45RAhigh/CD27high T cell percentages were measured by flow cytometry on a PBMC aliquot from every donor. A note on this clonotype: Its specific antigen is unknown. The sample holds no much larger clone one base away, and base qualities are not on file.

Cut back by 0 bases and 2 bases, the V and J ends lie 10 bases apart. The CDR3 spans 15 residues, from the cysteine through the phenylalanine. Left in the record is the CDR3 DNA by itself, 45 bases read in frame from the first base. As encoded in the germline V gene (reference sequence), CDR1 is LNHNV while CDR2 is YYDKDF. Libraries came from 5' RACE. Sequenced using an Illumina HiSeq 2500. A second 7 to 11 cycle PCR used a sample-barcoded 5' primer and a J-beta primer mix. Each TCR beta cDNA molecule received a unique molecular identifier from a template-switch 5' adaptor carrying 12 random nucleotides. Each sample yielded at least 2.5 million CDR3-containing paired-end reads. First-strand cDNA was synthesized from all RNA with the Mint cDNA synthesis kit, primed by a TRBC-specific oligonucleotide. Following uracil-DNA glycosylase treatment, a first 18-cycle PCR with universal primers M1SS and BC2_uni_R was performed on all cDNA. The authors processed their data as follows. For normalization, 1 million high-quality reads, each with a distinct molecular identifier, were randomly selected from each sample. Reads with shared molecular identifiers were discarded instead of being binned into consensus sequences. MiTCR, with a Q25 quality threshold and the strictest error-elimination algorithm, was used for CDR3 identification, clonotype clustering and error correction. A nonparametric unseen species model using Euler transformation provided a lower-bound estimate of total TCR beta diversity. The public sequencing data were trimmed at Q25 with fastp and processed into clonotypes with MiXCR by TCRdb, which kept only in-frame beta chains. Each CDR3 protein appears once, grouped with its most common genes and DNA. These V and J calls derive from TCRdb rather than the authors' analysis. The sample has more than 700,000 distinct CDR3 sequences on record, about 55% of them singletons. The ten largest clones take up around 40% of the sample.

Overall study results and their limits: Bulk unsorted PBMC profiling prevented conclusive comparison of naive and antigen-experienced compartments. Observed TCR beta diversity per million T cells fell roughly linearly with age, and a significant reduction was already apparent by age around 44. Estimates of total diversity based on one million sequenced T cells were considered lower bounds and underestimates. A strong correlation was found between observed TCR beta diversity and the percentage of naive T cells measured by flow cytometry. Because the CMV infection status of the donors was unknown, age-related changes in expanded clonotypes may potentially have been confounded. Compared with the aged group, the long-lived group had more naive CD4+ T cells, fewer expanded clones and increased TCR diversity, suggesting age selection.

The sample consisted of blood. This receptor was identified in an elderly man in good health. The rearrangement combines TRBV15 with TRBJ1-2; TRBD1 is perhaps the D gene, given 5 matching bases. Read as DNA, the sequence is TGTGCCACCAGCAGAGATGGGGGGTGGAACTATGGCTACACCTTC. Translated, this gives CATSRDGGWNYGYTF.